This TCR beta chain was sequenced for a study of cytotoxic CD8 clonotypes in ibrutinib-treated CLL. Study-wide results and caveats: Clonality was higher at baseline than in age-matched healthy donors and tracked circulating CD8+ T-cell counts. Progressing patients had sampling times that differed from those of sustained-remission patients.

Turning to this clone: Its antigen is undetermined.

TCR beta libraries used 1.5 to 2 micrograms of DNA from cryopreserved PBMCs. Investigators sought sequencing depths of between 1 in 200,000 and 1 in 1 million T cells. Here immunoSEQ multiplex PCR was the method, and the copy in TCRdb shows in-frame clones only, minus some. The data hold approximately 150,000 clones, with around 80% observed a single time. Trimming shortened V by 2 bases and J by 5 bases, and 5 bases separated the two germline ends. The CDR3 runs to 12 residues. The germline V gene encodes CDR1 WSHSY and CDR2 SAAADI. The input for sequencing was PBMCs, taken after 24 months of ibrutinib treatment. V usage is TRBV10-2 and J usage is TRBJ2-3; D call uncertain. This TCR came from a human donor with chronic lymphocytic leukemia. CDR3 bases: TGCGCCAGCAGTGAGGCGCTAGATACGCAGTATTTT. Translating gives CASSEALDTQYF.